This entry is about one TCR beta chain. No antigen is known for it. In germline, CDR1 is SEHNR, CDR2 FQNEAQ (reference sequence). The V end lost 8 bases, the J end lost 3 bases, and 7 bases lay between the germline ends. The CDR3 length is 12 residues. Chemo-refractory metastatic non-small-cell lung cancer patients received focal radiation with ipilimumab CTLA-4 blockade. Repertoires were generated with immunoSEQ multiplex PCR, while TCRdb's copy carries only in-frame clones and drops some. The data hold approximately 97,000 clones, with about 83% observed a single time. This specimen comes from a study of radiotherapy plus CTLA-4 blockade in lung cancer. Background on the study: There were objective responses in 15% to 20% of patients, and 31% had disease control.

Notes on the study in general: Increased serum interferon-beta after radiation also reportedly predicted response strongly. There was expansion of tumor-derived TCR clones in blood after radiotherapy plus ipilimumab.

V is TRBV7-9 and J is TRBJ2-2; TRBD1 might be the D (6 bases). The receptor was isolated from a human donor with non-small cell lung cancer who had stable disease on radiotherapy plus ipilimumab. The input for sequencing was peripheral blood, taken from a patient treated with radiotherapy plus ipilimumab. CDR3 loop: CASEGDTGELFF. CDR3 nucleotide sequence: TGTGCCAGCGAGGGGGACACCGGGGAGCTGTTTTTT.